This paragraph covers one T cell receptor (beta chain) sequence. No antigen is known for it. The data stem from a study of cytomegalovirus exposure and HLA in healthy donors. General study findings and limits: In a later analysis, specific HLA alleles were associated with under 20,000 TCR beta sequences at a 0.05 false discovery rate.

Both 60 Vbeta primers and 13 Jbeta primers went into the PCR. In the source study's methods: In a later analysis, the count reached some 88 million unique TCR beta chains, with about 10 million shared. The assay was immunoSEQ multiplex PCR, and TCRdb's table has in-frame clones only and misses some. The V and J calls and clone size come from that table; D and trimming were worked out from the DNA. Among around 150,000 clones listed, around 9% were seen once. The CDR3 loop spans 12 amino acids. V was clipped by 4 bases and J by 8 bases; unmatched bases: 2. CDR1 MNHEY and CDR2 SMNVEV come from the germline V gene (reference sequence). Donors consisted of healthy bone marrow donors.

V is TRBV27 and J is TRBJ1-5, with 7 bases lining up with TRBD1. The TCR sequence derives from a middle-aged woman in good health and CMV-seropositive. The source material was PBMCs. Written as DNA, the CDR3 is TGTGCCAGCAGTTACAGGGGCGAGCCCCAGCATTTT. Amino acids: CASSYRGEPQHF.